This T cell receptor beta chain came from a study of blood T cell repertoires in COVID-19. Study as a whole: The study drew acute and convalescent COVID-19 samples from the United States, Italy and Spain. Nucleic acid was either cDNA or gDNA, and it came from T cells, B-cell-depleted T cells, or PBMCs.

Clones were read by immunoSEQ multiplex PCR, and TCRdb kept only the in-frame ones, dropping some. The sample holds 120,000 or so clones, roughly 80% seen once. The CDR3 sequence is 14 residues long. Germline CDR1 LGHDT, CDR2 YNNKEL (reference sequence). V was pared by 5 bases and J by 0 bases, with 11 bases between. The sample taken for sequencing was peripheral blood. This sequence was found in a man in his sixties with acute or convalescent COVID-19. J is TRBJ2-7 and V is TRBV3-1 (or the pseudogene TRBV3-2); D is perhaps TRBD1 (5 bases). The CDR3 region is CASSFDSRSYEQYF. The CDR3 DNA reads TGTGCCAGCAGCTTTGACAGCCGCTCCTACGAGCAGTACTTC.